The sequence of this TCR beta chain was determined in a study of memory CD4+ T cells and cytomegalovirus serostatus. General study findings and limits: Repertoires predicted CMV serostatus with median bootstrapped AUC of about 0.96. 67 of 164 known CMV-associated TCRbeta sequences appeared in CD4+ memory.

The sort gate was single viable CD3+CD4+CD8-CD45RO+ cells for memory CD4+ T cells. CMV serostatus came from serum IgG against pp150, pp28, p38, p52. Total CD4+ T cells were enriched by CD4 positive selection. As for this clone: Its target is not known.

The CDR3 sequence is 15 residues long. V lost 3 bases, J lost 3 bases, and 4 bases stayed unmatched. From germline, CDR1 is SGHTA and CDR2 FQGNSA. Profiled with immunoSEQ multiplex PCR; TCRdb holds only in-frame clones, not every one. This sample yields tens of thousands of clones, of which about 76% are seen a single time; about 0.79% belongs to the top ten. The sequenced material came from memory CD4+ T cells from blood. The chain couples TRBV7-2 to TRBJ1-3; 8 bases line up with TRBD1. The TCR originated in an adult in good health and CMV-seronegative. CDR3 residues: CASSFAGGIGNTIYF. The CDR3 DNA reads TGTGCCAGCAGCTTCGCAGGGGGCATTGGAAACACCATATATTTT.